This T cell receptor (delta chain) was observed in a study of gamma-delta chains in newborns, infants, children. Across the whole study: Microbial exposure reportedly drives polyclonal innate γδ T cell expansion after birth.

This clone was found a few times. The likely explanation is a read error, given a far larger clone one base away. The sample holds other DNA sequences that translate to the same CDR3. TCRdb called clones anew from the reads with CATT. The data show about 3,500 delta-chain clones, about 0.6% seen once. Germline V lookup: CDR1 GEAIGNYY, CDR2 EKD. CDR3 length: 18 residues. The chain recombines TRDV2 with TRDJ3; TRDD3 aligns across 12 bases. The sample comprised blood. The source of this sequence is a child who was a newborn, infant or young child, either healthy, febrile or measles-vaccinated (not recorded which). CDR3 DNA: TGTGCCTGTGACAGTACTGGGGGATACTCCTGGGACACCCGACAAATGTTTTTC. Translated: CACDSTGGYSWDTRQMFF.